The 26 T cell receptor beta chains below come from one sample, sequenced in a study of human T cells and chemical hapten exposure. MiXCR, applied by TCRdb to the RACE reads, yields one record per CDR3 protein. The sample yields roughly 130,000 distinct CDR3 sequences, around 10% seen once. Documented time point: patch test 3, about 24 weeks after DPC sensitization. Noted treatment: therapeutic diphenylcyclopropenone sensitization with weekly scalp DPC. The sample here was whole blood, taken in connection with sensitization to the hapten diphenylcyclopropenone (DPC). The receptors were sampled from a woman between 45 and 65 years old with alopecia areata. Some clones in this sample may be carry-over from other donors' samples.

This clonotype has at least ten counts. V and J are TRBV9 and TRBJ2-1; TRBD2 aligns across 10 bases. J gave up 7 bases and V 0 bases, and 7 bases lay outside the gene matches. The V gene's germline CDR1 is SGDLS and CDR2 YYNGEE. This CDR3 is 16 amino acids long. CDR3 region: CASSVEGATSGNEQFF. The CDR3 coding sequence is TGTGCCAGCAGCGTAGAGGGAGCGACTAGCGGGAATGAGCAGTTCTTC.

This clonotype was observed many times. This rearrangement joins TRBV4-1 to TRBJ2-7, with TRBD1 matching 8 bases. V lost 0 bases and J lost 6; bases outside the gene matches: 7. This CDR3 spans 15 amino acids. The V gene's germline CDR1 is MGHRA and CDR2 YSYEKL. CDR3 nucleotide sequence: TGCGCCAGCAGCCAAGACGAGGGCAGGGGGCGCGAGCAGTACTTC. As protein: CASSQDEGRGREQYF.

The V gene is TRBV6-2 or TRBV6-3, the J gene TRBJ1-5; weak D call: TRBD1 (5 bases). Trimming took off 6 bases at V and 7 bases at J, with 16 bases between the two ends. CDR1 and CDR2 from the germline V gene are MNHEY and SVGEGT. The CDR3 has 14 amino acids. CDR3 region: CASRVGQGGQPQHF. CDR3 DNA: TGTGCCAGCAGGGTCGGGCAGGGTGGACAGCCCCAGCATTTT.

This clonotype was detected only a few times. The CDR3 here is CASSQEVGTGTYGYTF. The CDR3 bases are TGTGCCAGCAGCCAAGAGGTCGGGACAGGGACGTATGGCTACACCTTC. The genes are TRBV14 and TRBJ1-2, with TRBD1 identical over 9 bases. CDR3 size: 16 residues. The trim removed 0 bases at V and 5 bases at J, leaving 7 bases unmatched. Germline values: CDR1 SGHDN, CDR2 FVKESK.

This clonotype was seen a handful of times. The CDR3 region is CSGLTSGGAGEQYF. CDR3 nucleotides: TGCAGTGGTCTGACTAGCGGGGGGGCCGGGGAGCAGTACTTC. The chain couples TRBV20-1 to TRBJ2-7; 14 bases are shared with TRBD2. This CDR3 has 14 amino acids. V dropped 7 bases and J dropped 7; count of bases not matched to a gene: 9. Germline V gene data show CDR1 as DFQATT and CDR2 as SNEGSKA (reference sequence).

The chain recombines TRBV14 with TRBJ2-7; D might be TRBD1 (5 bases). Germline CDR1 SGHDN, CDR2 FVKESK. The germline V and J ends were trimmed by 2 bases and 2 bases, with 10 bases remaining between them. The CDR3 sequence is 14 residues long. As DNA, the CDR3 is TGTGCCAGCAGCCAAAAGGGGTACGCCTACGAGCAGTACTTC. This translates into CASSQKGYAYEQYF. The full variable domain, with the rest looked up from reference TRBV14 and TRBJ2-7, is EAGVTQFPSHSVIEKGQTVTLRCDPISGHDNLYWYRRVMGKEIKFLLHFVKESKQDESGMPNNRFLAERTGGTYSTLKVQPAELEDSGVYFCASSQKGYAYEQYFGPGTRLTVT.

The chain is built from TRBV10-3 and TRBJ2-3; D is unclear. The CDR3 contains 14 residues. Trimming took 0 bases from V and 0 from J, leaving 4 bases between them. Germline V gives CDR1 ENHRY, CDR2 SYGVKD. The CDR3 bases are TGTGCCATCAGTGAGTCTACTAGCACAGATACGCAGTATTTT. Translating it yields CAISESTSTDTQYF.

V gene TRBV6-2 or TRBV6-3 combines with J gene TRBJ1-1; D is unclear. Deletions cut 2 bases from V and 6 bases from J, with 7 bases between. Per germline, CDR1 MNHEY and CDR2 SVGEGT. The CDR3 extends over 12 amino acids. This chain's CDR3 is CASSYGGAEAFF. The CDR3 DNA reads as TGTGCCAGCAGTTACGGCGGGGCTGAAGCTTTCTTT.

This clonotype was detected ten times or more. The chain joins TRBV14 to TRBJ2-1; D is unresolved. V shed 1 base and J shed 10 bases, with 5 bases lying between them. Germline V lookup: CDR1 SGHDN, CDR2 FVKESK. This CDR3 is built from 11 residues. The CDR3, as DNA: TGTGCCAGCAGCCAAGGGACCGAGCAGTTCTTC. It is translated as CASSQGTEQFF.

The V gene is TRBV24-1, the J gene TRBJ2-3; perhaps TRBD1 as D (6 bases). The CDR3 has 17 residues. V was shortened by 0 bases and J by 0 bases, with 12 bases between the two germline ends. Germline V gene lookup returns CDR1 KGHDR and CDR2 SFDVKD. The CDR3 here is CATSDLKGTPSTDTQYF. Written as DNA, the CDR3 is TGTGCCACCAGTGATTTGAAGGGGACACCCAGCACAGATACGCAGTATTTT.

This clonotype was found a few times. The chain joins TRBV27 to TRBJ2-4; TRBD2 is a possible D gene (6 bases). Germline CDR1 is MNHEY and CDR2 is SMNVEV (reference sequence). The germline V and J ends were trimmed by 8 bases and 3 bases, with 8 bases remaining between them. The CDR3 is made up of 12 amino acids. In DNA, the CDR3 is TGTGCCAGCGCCGGGGGCAAAAACATTCAGTACTTC. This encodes CASAGGKNIQYF.

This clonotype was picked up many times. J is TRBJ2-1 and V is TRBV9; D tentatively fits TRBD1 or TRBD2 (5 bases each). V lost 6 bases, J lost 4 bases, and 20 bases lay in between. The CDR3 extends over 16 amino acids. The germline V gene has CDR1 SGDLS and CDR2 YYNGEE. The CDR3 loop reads CASTGSRVAAYNEQFF. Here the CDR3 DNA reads TGTGCCAGCACGGGGAGCAGGGTAGCCGCTTACAATGAGCAGTTCTTC.

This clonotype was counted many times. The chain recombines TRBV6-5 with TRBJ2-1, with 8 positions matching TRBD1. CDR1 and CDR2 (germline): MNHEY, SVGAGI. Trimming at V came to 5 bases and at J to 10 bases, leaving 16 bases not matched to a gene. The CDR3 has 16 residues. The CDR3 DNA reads TGTGCCAGCAGTCCGTCCGACAGGGGCCATTCGTGGGAGCAGTTCTTC. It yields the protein CASSPSDRGHSWEQFF.

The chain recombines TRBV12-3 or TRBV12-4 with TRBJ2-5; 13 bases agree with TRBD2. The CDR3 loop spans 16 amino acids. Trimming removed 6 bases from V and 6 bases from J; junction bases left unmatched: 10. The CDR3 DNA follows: TGTGCCAGCAGCCCAACTAGCGGGGGGGCCCGTCAGACCCAGTACTTC. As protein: CASSPTSGGARQTQYF.

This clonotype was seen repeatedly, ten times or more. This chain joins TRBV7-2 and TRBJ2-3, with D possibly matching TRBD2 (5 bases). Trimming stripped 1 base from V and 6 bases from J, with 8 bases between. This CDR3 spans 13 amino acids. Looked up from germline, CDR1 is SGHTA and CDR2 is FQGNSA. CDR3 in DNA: TGTGCCAGCAGCTTAGGGACTGTGGATACGCAGTATTTT. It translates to CASSLGTVDTQYF.

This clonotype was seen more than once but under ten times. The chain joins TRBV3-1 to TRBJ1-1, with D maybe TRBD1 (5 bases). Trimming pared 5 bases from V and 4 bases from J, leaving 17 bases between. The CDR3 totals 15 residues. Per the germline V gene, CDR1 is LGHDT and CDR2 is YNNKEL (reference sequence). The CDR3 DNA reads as TGTGCCAGCAGCTCGGCTCCAGGGAAGGGCACTGAAGCTTTCTTT. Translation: CASSSAPGKGTEAFF.

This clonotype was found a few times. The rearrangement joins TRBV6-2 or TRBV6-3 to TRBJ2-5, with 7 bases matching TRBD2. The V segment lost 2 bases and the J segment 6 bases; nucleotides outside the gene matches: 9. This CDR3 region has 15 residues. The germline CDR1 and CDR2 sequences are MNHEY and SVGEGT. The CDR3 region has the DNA TGTGCCAGCAGTTACGGTACGGGGGGAGCGAAGACCCAGTACTTC. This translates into CASSYGTGGAKTQYF.

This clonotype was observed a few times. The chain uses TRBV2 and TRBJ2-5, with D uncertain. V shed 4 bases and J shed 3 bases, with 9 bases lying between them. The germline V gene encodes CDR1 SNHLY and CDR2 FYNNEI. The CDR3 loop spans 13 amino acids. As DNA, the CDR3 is TGTGCCAGCAGTGCGTCCCGGGAAGAGACCCAGTACTTC. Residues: CASSASREETQYF.

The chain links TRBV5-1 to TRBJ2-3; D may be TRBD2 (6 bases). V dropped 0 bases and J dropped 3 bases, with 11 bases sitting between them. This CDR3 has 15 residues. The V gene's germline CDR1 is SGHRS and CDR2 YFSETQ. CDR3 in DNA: TGCGCCAGCAGCTTGGCGTCGGGGGAGACAGATACGCAGTATTTT. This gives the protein CASSLASGETDTQYF.

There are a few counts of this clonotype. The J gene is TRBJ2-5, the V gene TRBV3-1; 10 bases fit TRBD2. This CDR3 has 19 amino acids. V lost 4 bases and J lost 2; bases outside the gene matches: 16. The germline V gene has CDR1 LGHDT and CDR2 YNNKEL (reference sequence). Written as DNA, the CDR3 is TGTGCCAGCAGCCCGTGGGGGCTAGCGGGGGTAATGAAACAAGAGACCCAGTACTTC. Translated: CASSPWGLAGVMKQETQYF.

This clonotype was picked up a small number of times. The CDR3 nucleotides read TGTGCCAGCAGTGCCGGGCCCGTCTATGGCTACACCTTC. It yields the protein CASSAGPVYGYTF. The chain joins TRBV12-3 or TRBV12-4 to TRBJ1-2; no firm D call. The CDR3 sequence is 13 residues long. The germline V and J ends were trimmed by 5 bases and 4 bases, with 11 bases remaining between them.

The chain's CDR3 is CASSVVGGRVADTQYF. As DNA, the CDR3 is TGTGCCAGCAGCGTAGTCGGCGGGAGAGTCGCAGATACGCAGTATTTT. The V call is TRBV9, the J call TRBJ2-3; the match to TRBD2 covers 7 bases. The junction had 8 bases not matched to a gene; V was cut back by 0 bases and J by 4 bases. The CDR3 runs 16 residues. In germline, CDR1 is SGDLS, CDR2 YYNGEE.

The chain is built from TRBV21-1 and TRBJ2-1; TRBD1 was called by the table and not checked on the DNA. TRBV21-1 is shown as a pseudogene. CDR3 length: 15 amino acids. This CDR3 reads CASRLRDRGHGEQFF. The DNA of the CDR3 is TGTGCCAGCAGGCTCCGGGACAGGGGGCACGGTGAGCAGTTCTTC.

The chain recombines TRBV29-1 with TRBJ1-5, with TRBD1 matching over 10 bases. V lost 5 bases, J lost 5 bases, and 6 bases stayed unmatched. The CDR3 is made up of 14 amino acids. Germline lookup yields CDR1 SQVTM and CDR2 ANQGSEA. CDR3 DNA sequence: TGCAGCGTTTCAGCCGGGACAGGGGATCAGCCCCAGCATTTT. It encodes CSVSAGTGDQPQHF.

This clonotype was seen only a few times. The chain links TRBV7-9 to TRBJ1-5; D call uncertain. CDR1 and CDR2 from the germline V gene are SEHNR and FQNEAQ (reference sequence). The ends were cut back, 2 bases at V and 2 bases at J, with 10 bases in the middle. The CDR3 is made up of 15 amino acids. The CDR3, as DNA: TGTGCCAGCAGCTTAATGGGAGATGGCAATCAGCCCCAGCATTTT. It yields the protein CASSLMGDGNQPQHF. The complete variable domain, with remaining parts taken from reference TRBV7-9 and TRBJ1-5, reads DTGVSQNPRHKITKRGQNVTFRCDPISEHNRLYWYRQTLGQGPEFLTYFQNEAQLEKSRLLSDRFSAERPKGSFSTLEIQRTEQGDSAMYLCASSLMGDGNQPQHFGDGTRLSIL.

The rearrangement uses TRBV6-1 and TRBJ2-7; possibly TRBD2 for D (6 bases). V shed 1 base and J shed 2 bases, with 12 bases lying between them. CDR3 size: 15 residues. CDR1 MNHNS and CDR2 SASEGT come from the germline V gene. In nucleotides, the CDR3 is TGTGCCAGCAGTGAAGGTCCGGCGGGGACCTACGAGCAGTACTTC. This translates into CASSEGPAGTYEQYF.